This passage covers 30 T cell receptor beta chains from one sample sequenced in a study of T cells in Graves' hyperthyroidism and ophthalmopathy. TCR beta CDR3 regions were amplified from RNA transcripts. The HTBI primer set was used in a first-round RT-PCR of the TCR CDR3. MiXCR was run by TCRdb on the multiplex PCR reads, yielding one entry per CDR3 protein. The table includes 550,000 to 800,000 distinct CDR3 sequences, around 16% detected once. Sequencing was done on a sample of blood. These receptors came from a man between 45 and 60 years old with Graves' hyperthyroidism.

In this sample, this clonotype turned up many times. The rearrangement uses TRBV5-1 and TRBJ1-4; D gene uncertain. Germline CDR1 is SGHRS and CDR2 is YFSETQ. The CDR3 has 13 amino acids. V gave up 3 bases and J gave up 3 bases, with 6 bases separating them. The CDR3 sequence: CASSWGSNEKLFF. CDR3 DNA: TGCGCCAGCAGCTGGGGATCTAATGAAAAACTGTTTTTT. Full variable domain (outside the CDR3, taken from reference TRBV5-1 and TRBJ1-4): KAGVTQTPRYLIKTRGQQVTLSCSPISGHRSVSWYQQTPGQGLQFLFEYFSETQRNKGNFPGRFSGRQFSNSRSEMNVSTLELGDSALYLCASSWGSNEKLFFGSGTQLSVL.

Many counts were recorded for this clonotype. The chain carries TRBV20-1 and TRBJ2-3; D not certain. CDR1 and CDR2 from the germline V gene are DFQATT and SNEGSKA (reference sequence). With 6 bases removed from V and 6 bases from J, the gap between germline ends came to 10 bases. The CDR3 runs to 11 residues. CDR3 region: CSAPMLDTQYF. The CDR3 coding sequence is TGCAGTGCCCCCATGTTGGATACGCAGTATTTT.

The V and J genes are TRBV24-1 and TRBJ2-7; no reliable D call. CDR3 length: 15 residues. Trimming removed 4 bases at V and 0 bases at J, with 12 bases between. Germline CDR1 KGHDR, CDR2 SFDVKD. DNA for the CDR3: TGTGCCACCAGTGAGGCAGGACCGGGCTCCTACGAGCAGTACTTC. Amino acid sequence: CATSEAGPGSYEQYF.

As for this clonotype: A much larger clonotype is one base distant, so this may be a read error. The chain couples TRBV27 to TRBJ1-5, with unresolved D. V lost 3 bases and J 5 bases, leaving 11 bases between the germline ends. Germline V gene lookup returns CDR1 MNHEY and CDR2 SMNVEV (reference sequence). CDR3 size: 14 residues. CDR3 nucleotide sequence: TGTGCCAGCAGTTTTTCCGGGTACGATCAGCCCCAGCATTTT. Encoded protein: CASSFSGYDQPQHF.

Many counts were recorded for this clonotype. This CDR3 reads CASSDTTITDTQYF. The CDR3 coding sequence is TGTGCCAGCAGTGACACAACTATCACAGATACGCAGTATTTT. J is TRBJ2-3 and V is TRBV2; D remains unclear. This CDR3 has 14 amino acids. With 3 bases removed from V and 2 bases from J, the gap between germline ends came to 9 bases. Germline assignment: CDR1 SNHLY and CDR2 FYNNEI.

Only a few counts were recorded for this clonotype. The chain links TRBV6-2 or TRBV6-3 to TRBJ2-7, with TRBD2 as a possible D gene (5 bases). Germline CDR1 reads MNHEY; CDR2 reads SVGEGT. The CDR3 extends over 15 amino acids. V dropped 0 bases and J dropped 5 bases, with 14 bases sitting between them. In DNA, the CDR3 is TGTGCCAGCAGTTACTCTAGCGACATCGGACACGAGCAGTACTTC. Residues: CASSYSSDIGHEQYF.

This clonotype was seen at least ten times. The rearrangement links TRBV6-1 to TRBJ2-7, with D possibly matching TRBD1 (5 bases). Trimming left V 10 bases short and J 7 bases short, with 26 bases between. This CDR3 contains 15 residues. Germline CDR1 and CDR2: MNHNS and SASEGT. The DNA for the CDR3 is TGTGCCACCTCAGGTAGGGGTGGGGCCTTCCGAGAGCAGTACTTC. Protein product: CATSGRGGAFREQYF.

This clonotype occurred a few times. The rearrangement links TRBV19 to TRBJ1-3; no reliable D call. This CDR3 has 15 amino acids. CDR1 and CDR2 (germline): LNHDA, SQIVND (reference sequence). Trimming cost V 6 bases and J 4 bases, with 16 bases left between them. CDR3 nucleotide sequence: TGTGCCAGTAGGCCCAATACGGGGTCAGGAAACACCATATATTTT. Protein: CASRPNTGSGNTIYF.

This chain uses TRBV28 with TRBJ2-7; possibly TRBD2 for D (5 bases). Trimming removed 5 bases from V and 3 bases from J, with 14 bases in between. This CDR3 has 14 amino acids. Germline V gives CDR1 MDHEN, CDR2 SYDVKM. This CDR3 reads CASSKEEADYEQYF. DNA for the CDR3: TGTGCCAGCAGTAAGGAGGAGGCTGACTACGAGCAGTACTTC.

This clonotype showed up many times. V gene TRBV19 combines with J gene TRBJ2-1; TRBD2 aligns across 7 bases. Germline V gene data show CDR1 as LNHDA and CDR2 as SQIVND (reference sequence). This CDR3 contains 17 residues. Trimming took 5 bases from V and 0 from J; bases not matched to a gene: 10. In DNA form, the CDR3 reads TGTGCCAGTAGTCCGGAGACTAGCACCAGCTCCTACAATGAGCAGTTCTTC. This encodes CASSPETSTSSYNEQFF.

In its sample, this clonotype was seen many times. CDR3 bases: TGTGCCAGCAGCTTGGGGTTCGGGGTTGACTATGGCTACACCTTC. Translated, it gives CASSLGFGVDYGYTF. The chain couples TRBV7-2 to TRBJ1-2; D is unclear. The CDR3 consists of 15 residues. V was shortened by 3 bases and J by 3 bases, with 14 bases between the two germline ends. CDR1 and CDR2 (germline): SGHTA, FQGNSA.

This chain links TRBV30 with TRBJ2-1, with 8 positions matching TRBD2. Germline V gives CDR1 GTSNPN, CDR2 SVGIG (reference sequence). This CDR3 contains 13 residues. V was clipped by 4 bases and J by 5 bases; unmatched bases: 4. Here the CDR3 DNA reads TGTGCCTGGAAGGATAGCGGGAACAATGAGCAGTTCTTC. This translates into CAWKDSGNNEQFF.

The chain recombines TRBV15 with TRBJ2-1; 11 bases are a match to TRBD1. J gave up 9 bases and V 3 bases, and 4 bases lay outside the gene matches. CDR1 and CDR2 from the germline V gene are LNHNV and YYDKDF (reference sequence). This CDR3 has 14 amino acids. The DNA for the CDR3 is TGTGCCACCAGCAGGGACAGGGGGCGAACTGAGCAGTTCTTC. Translation gives CATSRDRGRTEQFF.

This clonotype was recorded a few times. J is TRBJ2-1 and V is TRBV24-1; 8 bases fit TRBD1. Losses at the gene ends were 0 bases for V and 6 bases for J; bases not matched to a gene: 6. Germline lookup yields CDR1 KGHDR and CDR2 SFDVKD. The CDR3 covers 16 residues. The CDR3 here is CATSDLPQGASNEQFF. The CDR3 nucleotides read TGTGCCACCAGTGATTTGCCTCAGGGGGCCAGCAATGAGCAGTTCTTC.

This clonotype was seen repeatedly, ten times or more. The chain recombines TRBV7-9 with TRBJ2-5, with TRBD1 identical over 7 bases. Germline V gene lookup returns CDR1 SEHNR and CDR2 FQNEAQ (reference sequence). V dropped 1 base and J dropped 3; count of bases not matched to a gene: 5. The CDR3 has 15 residues. The CDR3 spells CASSLGAGQEETQYF. The CDR3, as DNA: TGTGCCAGCAGCTTAGGGGCCGGACAGGAAGAGACCCAGTACTTC.

Many counts were recorded for this clonotype. The chain combines TRBV5-5 with TRBJ2-7; D remains unclear. This CDR3 has 13 amino acids. The V end lost 1 base, the J end lost 2 bases, and 7 bases lay between the germline ends. Germline lookup yields CDR1 SGHKS and CDR2 YYEKEE (reference sequence). CDR3 sequence: CASSLRLTYEQYF. The CDR3 DNA reads as TGTGCCAGCAGCTTGAGGCTGACCTACGAGCAGTACTTC.

The gene calls are TRBV6-4 and TRBJ1-1; tentative D call: TRBD1 (5 bases). The ends were cut back, 5 bases at V and 0 bases at J, with 25 bases in the middle. Germline-derived CDR1 and CDR2 are MRHNA and SNTAGT. The CDR3 runs to 19 residues. The CDR3 here is CASSYFGTGDYLMNTEAFF. The CDR3 coding sequence is TGTGCCAGCAGTTACTTCGGAACAGGAGATTATCTGATGAACACTGAAGCTTTCTTT.

This clonotype was seen many times. V usage is TRBV29-1 and J usage is TRBJ1-1; TRBD1 might be the D (5 bases). CDR3 length equals 10 residues. Germline V gene lookup returns CDR1 SQVTM and CDR2 ANQGSEA. The V gene lost 6 bases and the J gene lost 12 bases, with 14 bases spanning the gap. CDR3 residues: CSVRDPAPFF. In DNA form, the CDR3 reads TGCAGCGTGCGGGACCCGGCGCCTTTCTTT.

This clonotype was detected many times. The gene calls are TRBV14 and TRBJ2-1; D remains unclear. Germline CDR1 and CDR2: SGHDN and FVKESK. Trimming pared 0 bases from V and 4 bases from J, leaving 7 bases between. The CDR3 sequence is 14 residues long. Written as DNA, the CDR3 is TGTGCCAGCAGCCAAGAGACGGAATACAATGAGCAGTTCTTC. Its translation: CASSQETEYNEQFF.

The sample holds a few counts of this clonotype. The V gene is TRBV9, the J gene TRBJ2-5; TRBD1 matches at 7 bases. This CDR3 is 14 amino acids long. Germline loops: CDR1 SGDLS, CDR2 YYNGEE. V was pared by 4 bases and J by 0 bases, with 3 bases of the junction left unmatched. The CDR3 loop reads CASSQGTDQETQYF. The CDR3 DNA sequence: TGTGCCAGCAGCCAGGGGACAGACCAAGAGACCCAGTACTTC.

In its sample, this clonotype was seen many times. This rearrangement joins TRBV11-3 to TRBJ2-1; 10 nucleotides line up with TRBD1. J lost 5 bases, V lost 1 base, and 11 bases had no gene match. Germline V gene data show CDR1 as SGHNT and CDR2 as YENEEA. This CDR3 spans 18 amino acids. CDR3 loop: CASSLAFSGTGVDNEQFF. In nucleotides, the CDR3 is TGTGCCAGCAGCTTAGCCTTTTCCGGGACAGGGGTCGACAATGAGCAGTTCTTC.

This clonotype was observed many times. This chain links TRBV12-3 or TRBV12-4 with TRBJ1-1, with TRBD1 identical over 7 bases. The CDR3 has 13 residues. Trimming cost V 6 bases and J 4 bases; bases outside gene matches: 5. As DNA, the CDR3 is TGTGCCAGCAGACAGGGGTGGAGCACTGAAGCTTTCTTT. Protein product: CASRQGWSTEAFF.

The genes are TRBV7-2 and TRBJ1-5; D gene ambiguous. This CDR3 has 12 residues. Trimming removed 8 bases at V and 4 bases at J, with 9 bases between. In germline, CDR1 is SGHTA, CDR2 FQGNSA. In DNA form, the CDR3 reads TGTGCCAGCGGCCAGCCTAATCAGCCCCAGCATTTT. This sequence encodes CASGQPNQPQHF.

The V and J genes are TRBV28 and TRBJ2-1, with 9 nucleotides matching TRBD2. V lost 3 bases to trimming and J lost 8 bases; unmatched junction nucleotides: 5. Germline CDR1 reads MDHEN; CDR2 reads SYDVKM. The CDR3 has 14 amino acids. CDR3 nucleotide sequence: TGTGCCAGCAGTTTGGGGACTAGCAACTATGAGCAGTTCTTC. The encoded protein is CASSLGTSNYEQFF.

In its sample, this clonotype was seen many times. The rearrangement joins TRBV6-1 to TRBJ2-1, with 10 bases that match TRBD2. This CDR3 has 15 amino acids. Trimming removed 5 bases from V and 6 bases from J; junction bases left unmatched: 7. The germline CDR1 and CDR2 sequences are MNHNS and SASEGT. CDR3 DNA: TGTGCCAGCAGTACGGCTAGCGGGAGCATCAATGAGCAGTTCTTC. This translates into CASSTASGSINEQFF.

This clonotype appeared many times. The rearrangement uses TRBV11-1 and TRBJ1-1, with D unclear. Germline loops: CDR1 SGHAT, CDR2 FQDESV (reference sequence). V lost 4 bases and J 0 bases, leaving 15 bases between the germline ends. CDR3 length: 16 amino acids. The CDR3 coding sequence is TGTGCCAGCAGCTCAGGACGGACGAACATGAACACTGAAGCTTTCTTT. It specifies CASSSGRTNMNTEAFF.

This clonotype was detected ten times or more. This rearrangement joins TRBV5-1 to TRBJ1-2; TRBD1 agrees at 9 bases. V shed 4 bases, J shed 8 bases, and the junction held 15 bases outside the gene matches. The V gene's germline CDR1 is SGHRS and CDR2 YFSETQ. The CDR3 consists of 16 residues. The CDR3 sequence is CASSDPGQGSAGGYTF. The CDR3 region has the DNA TGCGCCAGCAGCGATCCGGGACAGGGTTCGGCAGGCGGCTACACCTTC.

This clonotype was seen many times. The chain carries TRBV11-2 and TRBJ1-2; possible D gene TRBD1, 6 bases. CDR3 size: 12 residues. The V end lost 4 bases, the J end lost 7 bases, and 10 bases lay between the germline ends. Germline V gives CDR1 SGHAT, CDR2 FQNNGV. The CDR3 DNA reads as TGTGCCAGCAGCTCATACAGGGTTGGCTACACCTTC. It encodes CASSSYRVGYTF.

The chain couples TRBV2 to TRBJ2-7, with 9 bases that match TRBD2. Germline V gives CDR1 SNHLY, CDR2 FYNNEI. With 8 bases clipped from V and 4 bases from J, the junction kept 21 bases outside the gene matches. This CDR3 spans 18 amino acids. The CDR3 DNA reads TGTGCCAGCTTAGAGGGGGGTTATAGCGGGAGTAGGTGGTACGAGCAGTACTTC. Its translation is CASLEGGYSGSRWYEQYF.

V gene TRBV7-2 combines with J gene TRBJ2-1; a weak D match, TRBD2 (6 bases). This CDR3 is built from 15 residues. Germline V gene data show CDR1 as SGHTA and CDR2 as FQGNSA. The V gene lost 1 base and the J gene lost 5 bases, with 12 bases spanning the gap. The CDR3 region is CASSLVSGVHNEQFF. The CDR3 bases are TGTGCCAGCAGCTTAGTTTCGGGAGTCCACAATGAGCAGTTCTTC.